The subject of this entry is one TCR beta chain. Per germline, CDR1 MNHNY and CDR2 SVGAGI (reference sequence). V was trimmed by 6 bases and J by 0 bases, leaving 9 bases between them. This CDR3 spans 14 amino acids. Patients from Seattle were sampled longitudinally, starting during active infection. Some clones are missing from TCRdb's copy, which holds only in-frame ones; the method was immunoSEQ multiplex PCR. The sample contains about 300,000 clones, 84% of which appear only once. The record originates from a study of blood T cell repertoires in COVID-19. Background on the study: Some COVID-19 samples were acute and others convalescent; all came from the United States, Italy and Spain. T cells, B-cell-depleted T cells, or PBMCs provided the cDNA or gDNA that served as material.

The source of this sequence is a human donor with COVID-19, enrolled during active disease. The donor label of this sample is uncertain. The sample taken for sequencing was peripheral blood. The V and J genes are TRBV6-6 and TRBJ1-3; tentatively, D is TRBD1 (6 bases). CDR3 in amino acids: CASSWTVSGNTIYF. DNA of the CDR3: TGTGCCAGCAGCTGGACAGTCTCTGGAAACACCATATATTTT.